One sample yielded the 21 T cell receptor beta chains listed below, sequenced in a study of cytomegalovirus exposure and HLA in healthy donors. This PCR relied on a set of 60 Vbeta primers and 13 Jbeta primers. Sequencing was performed with immunoSEQ multiplex PCR; in TCRdb, only in-frame clones are kept and a portion is missing. Here the sample spans 110,000 to 150,000 clones, about 80% being singletons. Input material: PBMCs. Receptor source: a man younger than 40 in good health and CMV-seronegative.

The chain combines TRBV7-3 with TRBJ2-1; tentatively, D is TRBD2 (5 bases). Germline V lookup: CDR1 SGHTA, CDR2 FQGTGA. The CDR3 has 15 residues. Trimming stripped 1 base from V and 6 bases from J, with 13 bases between. In DNA form, the CDR3 reads TGTGCCAGCAGCTTAAAGGCCTCTAGCACCAATGAGCAGTTCTTC. Its protein is CASSLKASSTNEQFF.

The chain has TRBV25-1 and TRBJ2-1, with 12 positions matching TRBD1. V dropped 5 bases and J dropped 7; count of bases not matched to a gene: 12. Looked up from germline, CDR1 is MGHDK and CDR2 is SYGVNS. The CDR3 has 17 amino acids. The CDR3, as DNA: TGTGCCAGCAGTCTAGGACGGGCGGGACAGGGGGCAAATGAGCAGTTCTTC. This translates into CASSLGRAGQGANEQFF.

J is TRBJ2-1 and V is TRBV10-1, with 7 bases fitting TRBD2. The CDR3 runs to 17 residues. Germline assignment: CDR1 WNHNN and CDR2 SYGVQD (reference sequence). The V gene end was trimmed by 0 bases and the J gene end by 7 bases; junction bases not matched to a gene: 12. CDR3 protein: CASSESAAVAGRNEQFF. The CDR3 DNA reads as TGCGCCAGCAGTGAGTCGGCTGCGGTAGCGGGTAGGAATGAGCAGTTCTTC.

This clone showed up just once. This rearrangement joins TRBV28 to TRBJ2-1; D is undetermined. Germline V gene data show CDR1 as MDHEN and CDR2 as SYDVKM. V was cut by 2 bases and J by 5 bases, with 16 bases left in between. This CDR3 has 16 residues. The CDR3 reads CASSLVGAHSDNEQFF. CDR3 DNA: TGTGCCAGCAGTTTAGTGGGCGCCCATAGTGACAATGAGCAGTTCTTC. The full variable domain, completed using reference TRBV28 and TRBJ2-1, is DVKVTQSSRYLVKRTGEKVFLECVQDMDHENMFWYRQDPGLGLRLIYFSYDVKMKEKGDIPEGYSVSREKKERFSLILESASTNQTSMYLCASSLVGAHSDNEQFFGPGTRLTVL.

The chain recombines TRBV4-1 with TRBJ2-7, with D perhaps matching TRBD2 (5 bases). Germline CDR1 and CDR2: MGHRA and YSYEKL. The CDR3 consists of 15 residues. The V and J ends lost 0 bases and 5 bases respectively, with 14 bases between them. DNA of the CDR3: TGCGCCAGCAGCCAAGAGGGCACCTCCGGGAACGAGCAGTACTTC. This sequence encodes CASSQEGTSGNEQYF.

This rearrangement joins TRBV5-1 to TRBJ1-4; D is undetermined. Trimming took off 5 bases at V and 0 bases at J, with 8 bases between the two ends. The CDR3 extends over 14 amino acids. Per germline, CDR1 SGHRS and CDR2 YFSETQ. This chain's CDR3 is CASSQQPTNEKLFF. CDR3 in DNA: TGCGCCAGCAGTCAACAGCCAACTAATGAAAAACTGTTTTTT.

The V and J genes are TRBV28 and TRBJ2-6; no reliable D call. Germline CDR1 reads MDHEN; CDR2 reads SYDVKM. Trimming took off 6 bases at V and 3 bases at J, with 6 bases between the two ends. CDR3 length equals 13 residues. The CDR3 nucleotides are TGTGCCAGCAGCGTTAGTGGGGCCAACGTCCTGACTTTC. Its protein is CASSVSGANVLTF.

The chain links TRBV5-1 to TRBJ2-7; D is ambiguous. Trimming pared 0 bases from V and 1 base from J, leaving 14 bases between. From germline, CDR1 is SGHRS and CDR2 YFSETQ. The CDR3 sequence is 16 residues long. CDR3 region: CASSLAQAFGSYEQYF. The CDR3 DNA sequence: TGCGCCAGCAGCTTGGCTCAGGCATTTGGTTCCTACGAGCAGTACTTC.

The chain is built from TRBV6-1 and TRBJ2-7; D might be TRBD2 (6 bases). The CDR3 runs 17 residues. CDR1 and CDR2 (germline): MNHNS, SASEGT. Trimming removed 4 bases from V and 2 bases from J, with 21 bases in between. The CDR3 nucleotides read TGTGCCAGCAGTGTTACTTCGGACTCCGGAGGGCCCTACGAGCAGTACTTC. Its translation: CASSVTSDSGGPYEQYF.

This clone was counted once. The chain has TRBV5-6 and TRBJ2-5; the match to TRBD1 covers 8 bases. Germline CDR1 SGHDT, CDR2 YYEEEE. The V segment lost 1 base and the J segment 9 bases; nucleotides outside the gene matches: 5. This CDR3 is 13 amino acids long. The CDR3 nucleotides are TGTGCCAGCAGCTTGCAGCCACAGGGGGCCCAGTACTTC. Amino acid sequence: CASSLQPQGAQYF.

The V gene is TRBV5-6, the J gene TRBJ2-1, with D unresolved. The CDR3 is 12 residues long. Germline-derived CDR1 and CDR2 are SGHDT and YYEEEE. V lost 1 base and J 6 bases, leaving 5 bases between the germline ends. The CDR3 loop is CASSLMSNEQFF. The CDR3 DNA sequence: TGTGCCAGCAGCTTGATGAGCAATGAGCAGTTCTTC.

The chain has TRBV2 and TRBJ2-5; D is perhaps TRBD1 (6 bases). This CDR3 has 13 amino acids. The germline CDR1 and CDR2 sequences are SNHLY and FYNNEI. V gave up 8 bases and J gave up 1 base, with 11 bases separating them. CDR3 loop: CASAGDTQETQYF. For the CDR3, the DNA is TGTGCCAGCGCCGGGGACACCCAAGAGACCCAGTACTTC.

The V gene is TRBV5-1, the J gene TRBJ2-3; 9 bases line up with TRBD2. CDR1 and CDR2 (germline): SGHRS, YFSETQ. The CDR3 runs 17 residues. V shed 4 bases, J shed 0 bases, and the junction held 9 bases outside the gene matches. The CDR3 reads CASSRSPSGASTDTQYF. CDR3 nucleotides: TGCGCCAGCAGCCGAAGCCCTAGCGGGGCTAGCACAGATACGCAGTATTTT.

CDR3 loop: CASRRQGASANYGYTF. Here the CDR3 DNA reads TGTGCCAGTCGCAGACAGGGCGCTTCAGCTAACTATGGCTACACCTTC. This chain links TRBV19 with TRBJ1-2; 7 bases line up with TRBD1. The V segment lost 8 bases and the J segment 0 bases; nucleotides outside the gene matches: 12. This CDR3 has 16 amino acids. Germline V gene sequence: CDR1 LNHDA, CDR2 SQIVND (reference sequence). Together with reference TRBV19 and TRBJ1-2, the CDR3 gives the full variable domain: DGGITQSPKYLFRKEGQNVTLSCEQNLNHDAMYWYRQDPGQGLRLIYYSQIVNDFQKGDIAEGYSVSREKKESFPLTVTSAQKNPTAFYLCASRRQGASANYGYTFGSGTRLTVV.

The chain links TRBV5-1 to TRBJ2-2, with TRBD1 matching 7 bases. This CDR3 has 18 residues. The germline V gene encodes CDR1 SGHRS and CDR2 YFSETQ. V lost 4 bases and J lost 0; bases outside the gene matches: 12. The CDR3 region is CASSPPGQNIANTGELFF. CDR3 bases: TGCGCCAGCAGCCCGCCGGGACAGAACATCGCGAACACCGGGGAGCTGTTTTTT.

The V and J genes are TRBV6-5 and TRBJ2-7; 10 bases agree with TRBD1. CDR1 is MNHEY and CDR2 is SVGAGI in the germline V gene. This CDR3 has 14 amino acids. The trim removed 5 bases at V and 3 bases at J, leaving 4 bases unmatched. CDR3 sequence: CASSRQGAGYEQYF. The DNA for the CDR3 is TGTGCCAGCAGTCGACAGGGGGCGGGCTACGAGCAGTACTTC.

This rearrangement joins TRBV9 to TRBJ2-3; the D gene is possibly TRBD1 (8 bases). V shed 0 bases and J shed 1 base, with 12 bases lying between them. This CDR3 contains 16 residues. Germline lookup yields CDR1 SGDLS and CDR2 YYNGEE. The CDR3 sequence: CASSVGGGQGTDTQYF. The CDR3, as DNA: TGTGCCAGCAGCGTAGGGGGGGGACAGGGCACAGATACGCAGTATTTT. Looking up the rest from reference TRBV9 and TRBJ2-3 gives the full variable domain: DSGVTQTPKHLITATGQRVTLRCSPRSGDLSVYWYQQSLDQGLQFLIQYYNGEERAKGNILERFSAQQFPDLHSELNLSSLELGDSALYFCASSVGGGQGTDTQYFGPGTRLTVL.

The rearrangement links TRBV11-2 to TRBJ2-1, with 8 bases identical to TRBD2. The germline gives CDR1 SGHAT, CDR2 FQNNGV. The CDR3 runs to 14 residues. V was clipped by 9 bases and J by 8 bases; unmatched bases: 12. The CDR3 sequence: CASTKGTRFDEQFF. CDR3 nucleotides: TGTGCCAGTACGAAAGGGACTAGGTTTGATGAGCAGTTCTTC.

This chain joins TRBV5-1 and TRBJ1-5; a possible D gene is TRBD1 (6 bases). The ends were cut back, 0 bases at V and 5 bases at J, with 9 bases in the middle. CDR1 SGHRS and CDR2 YFSETQ come from the germline V gene. The CDR3 has 14 residues. CDR3 nucleotide sequence: TGCGCCAGCAGCTTGGAGGGGACACATCAGCCCCAGCATTTT. Translated, it gives CASSLEGTHQPQHF.

CDR3 sequence reads: CASSMDRGRYGYTF. The DNA for the CDR3 is TGTGCCAGTAGTATGGACAGGGGTAGGTATGGCTACACCTTC. This chain uses TRBV19 with TRBJ1-2, with TRBD1 identical over 9 bases. Trimming cost V 3 bases and J 5 bases; bases outside gene matches: 4. The CDR3 covers 14 residues. CDR1 is LNHDA, CDR2 SQIVND, per germline (reference sequence).

This CDR3 reads CATSSLAQGREQYF. In DNA, the CDR3 is TGTGCCACCAGCAGCCTTGCACAGGGACGGGAGCAGTACTTC. V gene TRBV15 combines with J gene TRBJ2-7, with D tentatively TRBD1 (6 bases). This CDR3 region has 14 residues. The germline CDR1 and CDR2 sequences are LNHNV and YYDKDF (reference sequence). V lost 3 bases and J 7 bases, leaving 16 bases between the germline ends.